The 30 T cell receptor beta chains listed next were all sequenced from one sample in a study of T cell clones after liver transplantation. Produced via immunoSEQ multiplex PCR; TCRdb's table is partial and in-frame only. The sample has about 120,000 clones; just over 90% are singletons. Sequencing used CD4+ T cells from blood, obtained 12 months after liver transplant. All receptors come from a human patient who received a liver transplant. Some T cells could come from the graft donor.

This chain links TRBV6-1 with TRBJ2-1, with TRBD2 as a possible D gene (6 bases). CDR3 length: 16 amino acids. Germline CDR1 and CDR2: MNHNS and SASEGT. V was cut by 1 base and J by 0 bases, with 10 bases left in between. DNA of the CDR3: TGTGCCAGCAGTGAAGTTGGCGGGAACTCCTACAATGAGCAGTTCTTC. It codes for CASSEVGGNSYNEQFF.

The rearrangement joins TRBV29-1 to TRBJ1-1; D gene unclear. The V gene lost 4 bases and the J gene lost 1 base, with 10 bases spanning the gap. Germline CDR1 and CDR2: SQVTM and ANQGSEA. The length of the CDR3 is 13 residues. This CDR3 is CSVVAGANTEAFF. CDR3 bases: TGCAGCGTTGTGGCAGGTGCGAACACTGAAGCTTTCTTT.

The chain couples TRBV11-3 to TRBJ2-4; D might be TRBD1 (5 bases). The CDR3 is made up of 15 amino acids. V was pared by 9 bases and J by 4 bases, with 19 bases between. The V gene's germline CDR1 is SGHNT and CDR2 YENEEA. This chain's CDR3 is CARTTATAGKNIQYF. The CDR3 region has the DNA TGTGCCAGAACGACCGCGACAGCAGGAAAAAACATTCAGTACTTC.

The chain joins TRBV6-6 to TRBJ2-1; 12 nucleotides line up with TRBD2. Germline values: CDR1 MNHNY, CDR2 SVGAGI (reference sequence). J was trimmed by 10 bases and V by 4 bases; bases with no gene match: 11. The CDR3 runs to 16 residues. This chain's CDR3 is CASSSSTSGGWGEQFF. The CDR3 DNA reads as TGTGCCAGCAGTTCATCGACTAGCGGGGGCTGGGGGGAGCAGTTCTTC.

A single count supports this clone. The rearrangement uses TRBV15 and TRBJ2-7, with TRBD2 matching over 8 bases. CDR3 size: 16 residues. Germline CDR1 is LNHNV and CDR2 is YYDKDF (reference sequence). V lost 6 bases, J lost 8 bases, and 18 bases stayed unmatched. The CDR3 nucleotides are TGTGCCACCAGTCACGGTCGGACTAGCTCATTATCTCAGCAGTACTTC. Translating gives CATSHGRTSSLSQQYF.

This chain uses TRBV7-3 with TRBJ2-2; 7 nucleotides agree with TRBD2. CDR1 SGHTA and CDR2 FQGTGA come from the germline V gene. With 2 bases clipped from V and 6 bases from J, the junction kept 9 bases outside the gene matches. The CDR3 contains 16 residues. CDR3 region: CASSLAPLGGAGELFF. The CDR3 nucleotides read TGTGCCAGCAGCTTAGCCCCCCTGGGGGGGGCCGGGGAGCTGTTTTTT.

V gene TRBV7-9 combines with J gene TRBJ2-7, with TRBD2 matching over 9 bases. The germline gives CDR1 SEHNR, CDR2 FQNEAQ (reference sequence). The V and J ends lost 1 base and 5 bases, in that order; junction bases with no gene match: 3. The CDR3 covers 14 residues. This CDR3 is CASSLERGADEQYF. The DNA for the CDR3 is TGTGCCAGCAGCTTAGAGCGGGGGGCGGACGAGCAGTACTTC.

This chain connects TRBV28 to TRBJ1-4, with 9 bases lining up with TRBD1. This CDR3 is built from 15 residues. From germline, CDR1 is MDHEN and CDR2 SYDVKM. Losses at the gene ends were 5 bases for V and 8 bases for J; bases not matched to a gene: 9. CDR3 protein: CASSQPGTGNEKLFF. The CDR3 DNA is TGTGCCAGCAGTCAACCCGGGACAGGGAACGAAAAACTGTTTTTT.

The count of this clone is one. The chain employs TRBV6-5 and TRBJ1-2, with 9 positions matching TRBD1. After removal of 3 bases from V and 0 bases from J, the junction contained 5 bases not matched to a gene. CDR1 and CDR2 from the germline V gene are MNHEY and SVGAGI. The length of the CDR3 is 16 residues. CDR3 nucleotide sequence: TGTGCCAGCAGTTATACAGGGGGCGCCGCTAACTATGGCTACACCTTC. This encodes CASSYTGGAANYGYTF.

This rearrangement joins TRBV5-1 to TRBJ1-1; unclear D gene. The CDR3 has 15 amino acids. Trimming stripped 5 bases from V and 3 bases from J, with 17 bases between. Looked up from germline, CDR1 is SGHRS and CDR2 is YFSETQ. The CDR3 nucleotides are TGCGCCAGCAGATCCCTCCCCGGGGTCCACACTGAAGCTTTCTTT. Encoded protein: CASRSLPGVHTEAFF.

This chain uses TRBV4-3 with TRBJ2-7, with 10 positions matching TRBD1. The ends lost 0 bases at V and 6 bases at J; junction bases unmatched: 5. The CDR3 spans 15 residues. Germline assignment: CDR1 LGHNA and CDR2 YSLEER. This CDR3 is CASSQDTGQGSEQYF. CDR3 bases: TGCGCCAGCAGCCAAGATACGGGACAGGGGTCCGAGCAGTACTTC.

J is TRBJ2-5 and V is TRBV6-1; D call uncertain. V was clipped by 9 bases and J by 4 bases, with 15 bases between them. This CDR3 region has 13 residues. Germline V gene data show CDR1 as MNHNS and CDR2 as SASEGT. In DNA, the CDR3 is TGTGCCAGTCTGCCCGGTCTAGGAGAGACCCAGTACTTC. This encodes CASLPGLGETQYF.

The J gene is TRBJ1-1, the V gene TRBV30; possible D gene TRBD1, 6 bases. The V gene's germline CDR1 is GTSNPN and CDR2 SVGIG (reference sequence). With 2 bases removed from V and 8 bases from J, the gap between germline ends came to 15 bases. The CDR3 is made up of 13 amino acids. The CDR3 nucleotides are TGTGCCTGGAGTCTGGTATTCGGACAGGAAGCTTTCTTT. Translated, it gives CAWSLVFGQEAFF. The complete variable domain, with remaining parts taken from reference TRBV30 and TRBJ1-1, reads SQTIHQWPATLVQPVGSPLSLECTVEGTSNPNLYWYRQAAGRGLQLLFYSVGIGQISSEVPQNLSASRPQDRQFILSSKKLLLSDSGFYLCAWSLVFGQEAFFGQGTRLTVV.

This chain links TRBV28 with TRBJ2-1; 8 bases fit TRBD2. This CDR3 spans 15 amino acids. The germline gives CDR1 MDHEN, CDR2 SYDVKM. With 6 bases clipped from V and 6 bases from J, the junction kept 10 bases outside the gene matches. The CDR3 is CASSSSGRDPNEQFF. The CDR3 DNA is TGTGCCAGCAGCTCAAGCGGGAGAGATCCCAATGAGCAGTTCTTC.

The chain carries TRBV7-6 and TRBJ2-3, with unresolved D. This CDR3 contains 11 residues. Looked up from germline, CDR1 is SGHVS and CDR2 is FNYEAQ. V was trimmed by 5 bases and J by 6 bases, leaving 6 bases between them. CDR3 amino acids: CASSLDDTQYF. DNA of the CDR3: TGTGCCAGCAGCCTGGACGATACGCAGTATTTT.

This chain joins TRBV6-5 and TRBJ1-3; no definite D call. The V end lost 2 bases, the J end lost 4 bases, and 9 bases lay between the germline ends. CDR1 is MNHEY, CDR2 SVGAGI, per germline. This CDR3 is built from 14 residues. The DNA of the CDR3 is TGTGCCAGCAGTTACAGTCAAATAGGAAACACCATATATTTT. It translates to CASSYSQIGNTIYF.

The rearrangement links TRBV5-1 to TRBJ2-2, with 7 bases that match TRBD1. CDR1 SGHRS and CDR2 YFSETQ come from the germline V gene. The ends lost 0 bases at V and 4 bases at J; junction bases unmatched: 9. The length of the CDR3 is 17 residues. In nucleotides, the CDR3 is TGCGCCAGCAGCTTGGTTGGTACAGGGGAAGGCACCGGGGAGCTGTTTTTT. The encoded protein is CASSLVGTGEGTGELFF.

This chain uses TRBV2 with TRBJ2-2; tentative D call: TRBD2 (6 bases). The ends were cut back, 3 bases at V and 1 base at J, with 12 bases in the middle. CDR1 and CDR2 (germline): SNHLY, FYNNEI. The length of the CDR3 is 16 residues. DNA of the CDR3: TGTGCCAGCAGTGATGGGCTAGCGCAGAACACCGGGGAGCTGTTTTTT. It specifies CASSDGLAQNTGELFF.

The chain joins TRBV9 to TRBJ2-7; 12 bases are shared with TRBD1. The trim removed 3 bases at V and 3 bases at J, leaving 13 bases unmatched. The CDR3 has 18 residues. Germline assignment: CDR1 SGDLS and CDR2 YYNGEE. As DNA, the CDR3 is TGTGCCAGCAGCGCCTCCGGGACAGGGGGCGCGGGGGGCTACGAGCAGTACTTC. This encodes CASSASGTGGAGGYEQYF.

V usage is TRBV7-6 and J usage is TRBJ2-7; 9 bases map to TRBD1. Germline assignment: CDR1 SGHVS and CDR2 FNYEAQ. After removal of 1 base from V and 5 bases from J, the junction contained 3 bases not matched to a gene. This CDR3 is built from 14 residues. CDR3 residues: CASSLDRGHHEQYF. For the CDR3, the DNA is TGTGCCAGCAGCTTAGACAGGGGGCACCACGAGCAGTACTTC.

On this clone itself: The same CDR3 can be traced to other DNA sequences in this sample. V gene TRBV12-5 combines with J gene TRBJ2-1; TRBD2 matches at 8 bases. The CDR3 covers 14 residues. From germline, CDR1 is LGHNT and CDR2 FRNRAP. The V gene end was trimmed by 6 bases and the J gene end by 1 base; junction bases not matched to a gene: 2. CDR3 nucleotides: TGTGCTAGTGGCCGGGAGGGTTCCTACAATGAGCAGTTCTTC. Protein: CASGREGSYNEQFF.

This rearrangement joins TRBV7-9 to TRBJ2-5; the D is unclear. The germline V gene encodes CDR1 SEHNR and CDR2 FQNEAQ (reference sequence). The CDR3 length is 18 residues. The V and J ends lost 4 bases and 0 bases respectively, with 21 bases between them. In DNA, the CDR3 is TGTGCCAGCAGCTATTCCTGGCTAACCAGACGGTACCAAGAGACCCAGTACTTC. Translation: CASSYSWLTRRYQETQYF. The whole variable domain, filled in from reference TRBV7-9 and TRBJ2-5, reads DTGVSQNPRHKITKRGQNVTFRCDPISEHNRLYWYRQTLGQGPEFLTYFQNEAQLEKSRLLSDRFSAERPKGSFSTLEIQRTEQGDSAMYLCASSYSWLTRRYQETQYFGPGTRLLVL.

V and J are TRBV19 and TRBJ1-3, with D possibly TRBD1 on 5 matching bases. Looked up from germline, CDR1 is LNHDA and CDR2 is SQIVND (reference sequence). Between the trimmed V and J ends, which lost 9 bases and 1 base, there was a span of 13 bases. The length of the CDR3 is 14 residues. The CDR3 nucleotides are TGTGCCAGCTCCGTGACAGATTCTGGAAACACCATATATTTT. This sequence encodes CASSVTDSGNTIYF.

The J gene is TRBJ2-3, the V gene TRBV4-2; D not certain. The CDR3 runs to 15 residues. Per germline, CDR1 LGHNA and CDR2 YNFKEQ. V lost 0 bases to trimming and J lost 1 base, with 8 bases between them. The CDR3: CASSQDGAGTDTQYF. The CDR3, as DNA: TGTGCCAGCAGCCAAGATGGAGCCGGCACAGATACGCAGTATTTT.

This clone turned up a few times. The chain carries TRBV7-2 and TRBJ1-4; no clear D gene. Trimming shortened V by 0 bases and J by 5 bases, and 10 bases separated the two germline ends. The CDR3 length is 15 residues. The germline CDR1 and CDR2 sequences are SGHTA and FQGNSA. The CDR3 DNA reads TGTGCCAGCAGCTTAGCTTTCAGAAACAATGAAAAACTGTTTTTT. Translation gives CASSLAFRNNEKLFF.

This clone was found a few times. The chain combines TRBV2 with TRBJ1-3; D remains ambiguous. CDR1 SNHLY and CDR2 FYNNEI come from the germline V gene. The CDR3 extends over 14 amino acids. Trimming took off 4 bases at V and 1 base at J, with 8 bases between the two ends. For the CDR3, the DNA is TGTGCCAGCAGTGGCATGTTTTCTGGAAACACCATATATTTT. Its translation: CASSGMFSGNTIYF.

J is TRBJ2-1 and V is TRBV2; the D gene is possibly TRBD2 (6 bases). The V and J ends lost 5 bases and 2 bases respectively, with 13 bases between them. Germline CDR1 SNHLY, CDR2 FYNNEI. The CDR3 is made up of 15 amino acids. DNA of the CDR3: TGTGCCAGCAGTCTCCGGGAGTCCCCCTACAATGAGCAGTTCTTC. Amino acid sequence: CASSLRESPYNEQFF.

This chain joins TRBV7-9 and TRBJ2-1; D gene uncertain. Trimming removed 2 bases from V and 5 bases from J, with 4 bases in between. Germline V gives CDR1 SEHNR, CDR2 FQNEAQ (reference sequence). The CDR3 has 12 amino acids. The CDR3 coding sequence is TGTGCCAGCAGCTTAACGGACAATGAGCAGTTCTTC. It yields the protein CASSLTDNEQFF.

V and J are TRBV19 and TRBJ2-1; D assignment may be TRBD1 or TRBD2 (5 bases each). There are 13 residues in the CDR3. Trimming cost V 1 base and J 10 bases, with 11 bases left between them. Germline V lookup: CDR1 LNHDA, CDR2 SQIVND (reference sequence). This CDR3 is CASSIGGFREQFF. The CDR3 coding sequence is TGTGCCAGTAGTATAGGGGGGTTCCGGGAGCAGTTCTTC.

The genes are TRBV29-1 and TRBJ2-1; 10 nucleotides match TRBD1. Looked up from germline, CDR1 is SQVTM and CDR2 is ANQGSEA. The length of the CDR3 is 14 residues. With 6 bases clipped from V and 3 bases from J, the junction kept 5 bases outside the gene matches. CDR3 sequence: CSVGRDRGYNEQFF. The CDR3 nucleotides read TGCAGCGTCGGCCGGGACAGGGGCTACAATGAGCAGTTCTTC.